The 5 T cell receptor beta chains below come from one sample, sequenced in a study of control samples from healthy donors and cancer patients (dated by TCRdb to the early 2020s). Library preparation used the immunoSEQ multiplex PCR assay. TCRdb re-hosts the immuneACCESS table, in-frame sequences only. Its copies lack some clones; in the studies checked, an unresolved V gene accounts for under half of them, and the cause for the rest is not known. The sample table lists 130,000 or so clones, roughly 84% of them with a count of one. About 3.2% of the sample rests with the top ten. Sequencing was carried out using blood. Receptor source: a man aged 45-60 years in good health.

V and J are TRBV2 and TRBJ1-2, with D tentatively TRBD1 (5 bases). The CDR3 is 22 amino acids. The germline V and J ends were trimmed by 4 bases and 6 bases, with 39 bases remaining between them. The V gene's germline CDR1 is SNHLY and CDR2 FYNNEI. Here the CDR3 DNA reads TGTGCCAGCAGTGTGGGGCTAAGCCGCACGAAGGGCGCAGCGGTCTTGGGACATGGCTACACCTTC. Translation: CASSVGLSRTKGAAVLGHGYTF.

The chain has TRBV5-6 and TRBJ1-2, with D perhaps TRBD1 (5 bases). Germline CDR1 and CDR2: SGHDT and YYEEEE. Deletions cut 3 bases from V and 0 bases from J, with 12 bases between. The CDR3 loop spans 15 amino acids. CDR3 in DNA: TGTGCCAGCAGCTGGCGGGGCGCCGCTAACTATGGCTACACCTTC. This encodes CASSWRGAANYGYTF.

This chain uses TRBV9 with TRBJ1-1; D perhaps matches TRBD1 (5 bases). The CDR3 extends over 12 amino acids. V dropped 8 bases and J dropped 3 bases, with 11 bases sitting between them. Germline CDR1 reads SGDLS; CDR2 reads YYNGEE. The chain's CDR3 is CASGTVDTEAFF. As DNA, the CDR3 is TGTGCCAGTGGGACGGTGGACACTGAAGCTTTCTTT.

This sequence joins TRBV11-3 and TRBJ2-7; D unresolved. The CDR3 extends over 14 amino acids. V lost 2 bases and J lost 3, with 11 bases in between. CDR1 is SGHNT and CDR2 is YENEEA in the germline V gene. The CDR3 region has the DNA TGTGCCAGCAGCTTACAGCCTGGCTTCTACGAGCAGTACTTC. It specifies CASSLQPGFYEQYF.

This chain uses TRBV11-1 with TRBJ1-1; TRBD1 is a possible D gene (6 bases). Germline lookup yields CDR1 SGHAT and CDR2 FQDESV (reference sequence). V shed 7 bases and J shed 1 base, with 13 bases lying between them. This CDR3 has 14 amino acids. The CDR3 sequence: CASKRTAANTEAFF. Written as DNA, the CDR3 is TGTGCCAGCAAAAGGACAGCAGCGAACACTGAAGCTTTCTTT.